This T cell receptor beta chain emerged from a study of beta chain features in type 1 diabetes. Findings and limits, study-wide: Patients with type 1 diabetes carried fewer insertions and had more deletions at their VDJ junctions. There was a moderate but significant shortening of TCRB CDR3s in all four CD4+ subsets of Type 1 diabetes patients.

Since all of the isolated RNA was reverse transcribed, expressed TCRB transcripts were what got sequenced. Naive, central memory and regulatory T cell samples yielded around 3.5 million reads on average. Assay: immunoSEQ multiplex PCR; the TCRdb copy retains only in-frame clones and omits some. This sample has 600,000 to 700,000 clones, with around 11% found just once. This clone was detected only a few times. Its antigen is as yet unknown. CDR1 and CDR2 (germline): SGHTA, FQGNSA. This CDR3 comprises 15 residues. J lost 5 bases, V lost 5 bases, and 7 bases had no gene match. The receptor was isolated from a man younger than 40 with type 1 diabetes. Sequenced material: naive CD4+ T cells from blood. The chain carries TRBV7-2 and TRBJ1-4; 8 nucleotides align to TRBD1. The CDR3 DNA sequence: TGTGCCAGCAGCCCCGGACAGGGACGGAATGAAAAACTGTTTTTT. Protein: CASSPGQGRNEKLFF.